Listed below are T cell receptor beta chains from one sample, sequenced in a study of T cell changes during pregnancy in multiple sclerosis. Assay: immunoSEQ multiplex PCR; the TCRdb copy retains only in-frame clones and omits some. Here the sample spans fewer than 50,000 clones, 94% being singletons. Material: CD8+ T cells from peripheral blood mononuclear cells, obtained in the third trimester of pregnancy. The receptors shown here come from a female donor with multiple sclerosis, enrolled in a pregnancy study. Each CDR3 is given with its conserved first and last residue. The size entry is marked missing in some rows and otherwise reads once, few, many or a size class.

CDR3 protein: CVTSRWGLAQETQYF
J gene: TRBJ2-5
V gene: TRBV15
clone size: once

CDR3 protein: CASSLVPGTGELFF
J gene: TRBJ2-2
V gene: TRBV5-1
clone size: -

CDR3 protein: CSAAKGHGYTF
J gene: TRBJ1-2
V gene: TRBV20-1
clone size: -

CDR3 protein: CASKSQVSSYEQYF
J gene: TRBJ2-7
V gene: TRBV5-1
clone size: -

CDR3 protein: CASSPRTSGRGETQYF
J gene: TRBJ2-5
V gene: TRBV7-9
clone size: -

CDR3 protein: CSVEGRIPDEQFF
J gene: TRBJ2-1
V gene: TRBV29-1
clone size: -

CDR3 protein: CASSPWTSGSNEQFF
J gene: TRBJ2-1
V gene: TRBV28
clone size: -

CDR3 protein: CASSYSGAEQFF
J gene: TRBJ2-1
V gene: TRBV6-5
clone size: -

CDR3 protein: CATSRGGQDEQYF
J gene: TRBJ2-7
V gene: TRBV15
clone size: -

CDR3 protein: CASSVWDRVTYEQYF
J gene: TRBJ2-7
V gene: TRBV7-2
clone size: -

CDR3 protein: CASSSPTGGWNTEAFF
J gene: TRBJ1-1
V gene: TRBV4-1
clone size: -

CDR3 protein: CAISDGTSYEQYF
J gene: TRBJ2-7
V gene: TRBV10-3
clone size: -